This T cell receptor (beta chain) was obtained from a study of shared clonotypes between healthy human individuals (dated by TCRdb to about 2020). Concerning the study at large: Three men and a couple of women, aged 18 to 49 years, made up the cohort. For each donor, three plates each were used for CD4 naive and CD4 memory, two plates were used for CD8 naive, and one plate was used for CD8 memory. To estimate repertoire size and how much clonotype sharing occurs between individuals, the study deeply sequenced the blood TCR repertoires of 5 or 6 healthy adults. To increase sequencing depth and limit assay-specific biases, TCR repertoire library preparation and sequencing were carried out by different laboratories using diverse techniques. Each donor's leukapheresis produced roughly between roughly 0.94 and 9.5 billion PBMCs.

Donors were healthy HIV-negative adults with no recently reported acute infections or vaccinations. Every donor was a Caucasian adult living in Nashville, Tennessee, USA. CD4+ T cells were enriched by magnetic negative selection; naive cells were then positively selected on CD45RA, and the negative fraction formed the memory subset. Blood was obtained by leukapheresis, after which PBMCs were separated by Ficoll-Histopaque density gradient centrifugation and cryopreserved in liquid nitrogen vapor phase. Analytical flow cytometry was used to check the purity and quantity of every magnetically sorted T cell population. Each sorted fraction had its genomic DNA isolated and then quantified by UV absorbance on a Nanodrop 2000c. Using the deep immunoSEQ assay, TCR CDR3 regions were amplified from genomic DNA by multiplex PCR. Extracted genomic DNA from each cell subset was distributed evenly across all wells of several immunoSEQ 96-well plates, and each plate was treated as a replicate. For sorted subsets, each replicate PCR was loaded with 200 ng genomic DNA, equivalent to about 30,000 T cell genomes. The purified libraries were quantified using a Qubit 3.0 fluorometer, sized with a Bioanalyzer 2100, and then quantified again using the KAPA Library Quantification kit. Every immunoSEQ 96-well plate was sequenced on a dedicated single-read 150-cycle Illumina NextSeq 550 flow cell. In the paper's pipeline: Because the immunoSEQ output included only junctional sequences and no quality scores, the filtering could not be the same as the filtering used for full-length reads. Sequences were annotated with PyIR, a Python wrapper for IgBLAST v1.9, and V/J genes and CDR3 were assigned using IMGT germline references. Reads were filtered out if the reads had weak V/J assignments (E-value above 1e-6), no CDR3, stop codons, out-of-frame junctions, or ambiguous translated residues. V3J clonotypes were defined as sequences sharing the same inferred V gene, J gene, and CDR3 amino acid sequence. Percentage overlap between repertoires was computed as shared unique clonotypes divided by the size of the smaller repertoire. Richness of each repertoire was evaluated using RTK rarefaction, the Chao1 estimator, and Recon v2.1 estimates of unobserved clonotypes. Generation probabilities for all TCRbeta clonotypes obtained by the gDNA method from a handful of donors were computed using OLGA. TCRdb stores this immuneACCESS table with in-frame sequences only. Part of the clones is absent; in the studies checked, under half of the shortfall reflects unresolved V genes, and no reason is known for the rest. D and trimming were read from the DNA, whereas the V and J calls and clone size are those reported in that table. Present in this sample are some 2,000,000 clones, over 85% of which were seen just once. Roughly 0.13% of the sample belongs to the ten largest clones.

Broad study findings and their caveats: Compared with non-shared clonotypes, the clonotypes found in all four sorted-subset donors had higher generation probabilities. Because the study included a small number of donors, the genetic and exposure-history diversity represented was limited. Naive subsets generally had larger estimated clonotype richness than memory subsets did. Across a handful of donors, about 5.2% of naive CD4, 3% to 3.5% of naive CD8, around 2.5% of memory CD4, and approximately 0.42% of memory CD8 clonotypes were shared. Sampling was limited to blood, and TCR repertoires in tissue likely differ from TCR repertoires in blood. Pairwise subsampling led to the expectation that sequencing depth would affect the degree of clonotype sharing among donors. Rarefaction of sorted-subset datasets indicated incomplete sequencing despite the large sequencing depth.

As encoded in the germline V gene, CDR1 is SGHAT while CDR2 is FQNNGV. The CDR3 contains 13 residues, cysteine and phenylalanine counted. Left in the record is the CDR3 DNA by itself, 39 bases read in frame from the first base. V is shortened by 3 bases, J by 5 bases, and the region joining them spans 10 bases. Note on this clone: The antigen this receptor binds is unknown. No quality values exist for individual bases; no much larger clone is one base distant.

The receptor comes from a man between 18 and 29 years old in good health. The chain joins TRBV11-2 to TRBJ1-1; TRBD1 is perhaps the D gene, given 5 matching bases. Sequenced material: naive CD4+ T cells sorted from blood. Per the publication, the cell subset or site label means: CD45RA+ positively selected. The nucleotides are TGTGCCAGCAGCTTTACAGGAGATACTGAAGCTTTCTTT. It encodes CASSFTGDTEAFF.